This T cell receptor beta chain was captured in a study of healthy donors' naive CD4 and CD8 T cells. The study's findings and limits: A reported CD4+/CD8+ bias affected most V and J genes in naive cells. Positive CDR3 charge linked to CD4+ cells, negative to CD8+ cells. Bias from naive T cell homeostatic proliferation was not addressed.

V lost 4 bases to trimming and J lost 3 bases; unmatched junction nucleotides: 2. Germline loops: CDR1 SGHRS, CDR2 YFSETQ. The CDR3 length is 14 residues. CD4+CD8-CD45RO-CD45RA+ cells were naive CD4+; CD8+CD4-CD45RA+CD27bright cells were naive CD8+. TCR libraries were built from approximately 520 ng of total RNA by linear amplification. TCRdb re-analysed the reads in MiXCR, keeping a single row per CDR3 protein. The sample carries about 180,000 distinct CDR3 sequences, about four fifths recorded once. Concerning this clonotype: What it binds is unknown.

The source material was naive CD4+ and CD8+ T cells sorted from blood, pooled from several donors. The V gene is TRBV5-1, the J gene TRBJ2-1, with 9 bases identical to TRBD1. This receptor was taken from a pool of human donors in good health; the sample pools cells from several healthy donors. CDR3 residues: CASSEGQGYNEQFF. The CDR3 DNA reads TGCGCCAGCAGCGAGGGACAGGGCTACAATGAGCAGTTCTTC.